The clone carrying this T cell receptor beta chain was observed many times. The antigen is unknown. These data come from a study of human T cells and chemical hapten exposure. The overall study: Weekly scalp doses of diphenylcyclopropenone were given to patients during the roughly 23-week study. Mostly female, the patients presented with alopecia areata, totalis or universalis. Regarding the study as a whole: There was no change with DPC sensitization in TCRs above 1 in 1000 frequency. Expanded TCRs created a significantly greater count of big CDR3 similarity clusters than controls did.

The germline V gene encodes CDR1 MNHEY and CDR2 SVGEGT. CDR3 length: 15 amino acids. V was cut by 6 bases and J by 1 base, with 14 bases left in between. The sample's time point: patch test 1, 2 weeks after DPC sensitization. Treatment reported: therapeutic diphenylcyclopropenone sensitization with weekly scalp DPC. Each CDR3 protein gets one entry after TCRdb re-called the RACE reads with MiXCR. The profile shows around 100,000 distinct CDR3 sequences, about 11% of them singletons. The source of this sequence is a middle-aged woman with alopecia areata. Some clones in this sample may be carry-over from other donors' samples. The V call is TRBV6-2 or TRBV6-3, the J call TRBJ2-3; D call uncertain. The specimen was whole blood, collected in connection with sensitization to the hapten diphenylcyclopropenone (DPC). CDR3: CASSLLTPGTDTQYF. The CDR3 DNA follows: TGTGCCAGCAGCCTACTGACCCCCGGCACAGATACGCAGTATTTT.